This TCR beta chain emerged from a study of cytomegalovirus exposure and HLA in healthy donors. Study-wide background: Clustering assigned 81% of the approximately 400 genotyped donors to the Caucasian-associated ancestry cluster.

Regarding the study as a whole: CMV serostatus was the only immune exposure information that was available.

A remark on this clone: Its antigen is not known.

The CDR3 runs 18 residues. Germline V CDR1 and CDR2: LNHNV, YYDKDF (reference sequence). With 0 bases removed from V and 4 bases from J, the gap between germline ends came to 19 bases. PCR was performed using 60 Vbeta and 13 Jbeta primers. The table came from immunoSEQ multiplex PCR; TCRdb's copy has only in-frame clones and leaves some out. The data show 150,000 or so clones, 65% to 80% seen once. Sequenced input: PBMCs. This chain joins TRBV15 and TRBJ1-5; maybe TRBD1 (5 bases). This clonotype originated in a man between 18 and 35 years old in good health and CMV-seropositive. In DNA form, the CDR3 reads TGTGCCACCAGCAGAGATCGCGCCCAGCGTCGGGGGAATCAGCCCCAGCATTTT. Amino acid sequence: CATSRDRAQRRGNQPQHF.